Listed below are T cell receptor beta chains from one sample, sequenced in a study of control samples from healthy donors and cancer patients. TCRdb's copy holds only in-frame clones and misses some; the assay was immunoSEQ multiplex PCR. The sample consists of 200,000 or so clones, roughly 94% of them appearing once. The material sequenced was blood. These receptors originate from a man between 45 and 60 years old in good health. CDR3s include the opening cysteine and the closing phenylalanine or tryptophan. Fields, in order: clone size, D gene, J gene, V gene, CDR3 DNA, CDR3 protein. A D gene is named only where the DNA matches it firmly. Clone size is not always given. Where it is, it says once, few, many or a class for expanded clones.

clone_size: once; d_call: NA; j_call: TRBJ1-6; v_call: TRBV3-1/TRBV3-2; cdr3_nt: TGTGCCAGCAGCCAGCGCGGGGGCAGAGATTCACCCCTCCACTTT; cdr3_aa: CASSQRGGRDSPLHF
clone_size: once; d_call: NA; j_call: TRBJ2-1; v_call: TRBV5-1; cdr3_nt: TGCGCCAGCAGCTCGGCAGGGACTTTAGGCTACAATGAGCAGTTCTTC; cdr3_aa: CASSSAGTLGYNEQFF
clone_size: NA; d_call: NA; j_call: TRBJ1-2; v_call: TRBV2; cdr3_nt: TGTGCCAGCAGTGACGGGGGTACCTATGGCTACACCTTC; cdr3_aa: CASSDGGTYGYTF
clone_size: NA; d_call: TRBD1; j_call: TRBJ2-7; v_call: TRBV7-2; cdr3_nt: TGTGCCAGCAGCTCCACCAGGGGGACCCGCTACGAGCAGTACTTC; cdr3_aa: CASSSTRGTRYEQYF
clone_size: NA; d_call: TRBD1; j_call: TRBJ1-1; v_call: TRBV2; cdr3_nt: TGTGCCAGCAGTGAGAGGGGGCGCCAGAACACTGAAGCTTTCTTT; cdr3_aa: CASSERGRQNTEAFF
clone_size: NA; d_call: NA; j_call: TRBJ1-2; v_call: TRBV6-5; cdr3_nt: TGTGCCAGCCACCGGGACGACACCTATGGCTACACCTTC; cdr3_aa: CASHRDDTYGYTF
clone_size: NA; d_call: NA; j_call: TRBJ1-6; v_call: TRBV30; cdr3_nt: TGTGCCTGGAGTGTGGGGGGAAACTATAATTCACCCCTCCACTTT; cdr3_aa: CAWSVGGNYNSPLHF
clone_size: NA; d_call: NA; j_call: TRBJ2-1; v_call: TRBV6-5; cdr3_nt: TGTGCCAGCAAACGGGGGGCCGATAACAATGAGCAGTTCTTC; cdr3_aa: CASKRGADNNEQFF
clone_size: NA; d_call: NA; j_call: TRBJ1-5; v_call: TRBV4-2; cdr3_nt: TGTGCCAGCAGCCAAGGAAGACCTCGGGAACAGGGCAATCAGCCCCAGCATTTT; cdr3_aa: CASSQGRPREQGNQPQHF
clone_size: NA; d_call: TRBD1; j_call: TRBJ1-6; v_call: TRBV5-1; cdr3_nt: TGCGCCAGCAGCTTCCCGGACAGGGATTCACCCCTCCACTTT; cdr3_aa: CASSFPDRDSPLHF
clone_size: once; d_call: NA; j_call: TRBJ1-5; v_call: TRBV2; cdr3_nt: TGTGCCAGCAGTGAATCGGGATATAGCAATCAGCCCCAGCATTTT; cdr3_aa: CASSESGYSNQPQHF
clone_size: NA; d_call: NA; j_call: TRBJ1-2; v_call: TRBV6-5; cdr3_nt: TGTGCCAGCAGTTACTCGAGAGCTAACTATGGCTACACCTTC; cdr3_aa: CASSYSRANYGYTF
clone_size: NA; d_call: NA; j_call: TRBJ1-1; v_call: TRBV28; cdr3_nt: TGTGCCAGCAGCCTCATGAACACTGAAGCTTTCTTT; cdr3_aa: CASSLMNTEAFF
clone_size: NA; d_call: NA; j_call: TRBJ1-1; v_call: TRBV18; cdr3_nt: TGTGCCAGCTCACCAAGACCGGGGCCGACTGAAGCTTTCTTT; cdr3_aa: CASSPRPGPTEAFF
clone_size: NA; d_call: TRBD1; j_call: TRBJ1-2; v_call: TRBV9; cdr3_nt: TGTGCCAGCACGCCCCGGGACAGGGAGTTAGCTAACTATGGCTACACCTTC; cdr3_aa: CASTPRDRELANYGYTF
clone_size: NA; d_call: NA; j_call: TRBJ2-1; v_call: TRBV3-1/TRBV3-2; cdr3_nt: TGTGCCAGCAGCCAAGATCCAGTACCCAATGAGCAGTTCTTC; cdr3_aa: CASSQDPVPNEQFF
clone_size: NA; d_call: NA; j_call: TRBJ2-2; v_call: TRBV11-2; cdr3_nt: TGTGCCAGCAGCCGAGCAGGGACGAACACCGGGGAGCTGTTTTTT; cdr3_aa: CASSRAGTNTGELFF
clone_size: NA; d_call: TRBD1; j_call: TRBJ2-7; v_call: TRBV27; cdr3_nt: TGTGCCAGCAGTTTATACCGGGACAGAGGCTACGAGCAGTACTTC; cdr3_aa: CASSLYRDRGYEQYF
clone_size: NA; d_call: NA; j_call: TRBJ1-2; v_call: TRBV4-2; cdr3_nt: TGTGCCAGCAGCCAAGCAGGCCAGACTAACTATGGCTACACCTTC; cdr3_aa: CASSQAGQTNYGYTF
clone_size: NA; d_call: NA; j_call: TRBJ1-4; v_call: TRBV7-9; cdr3_nt: TGTGCCAGTGACAGCCCCCCACATAATGAAAAACTGTTTTTT; cdr3_aa: CASDSPPHNEKLFF
clone_size: NA; d_call: TRBD2; j_call: TRBJ2-3; v_call: TRBV5-4; cdr3_nt: TGTGCCAGCAGCGGACTAGCGTTCACAGATACGCAGTATTTT; cdr3_aa: CASSGLAFTDTQYF
clone_size: NA; d_call: NA; j_call: TRBJ2-2; v_call: TRBV5-1; cdr3_nt: TGCGCCAGCAGCCTGACAGCTCTTCCAGCGAACACCGGGGAGCTGTTTTTT; cdr3_aa: CASSLTALPANTGELFF
clone_size: NA; d_call: TRBD1; j_call: TRBJ1-4; v_call: TRBV7-9; cdr3_nt: TGTGCCAGCAGCTTATCGACAGGGTTGGGAGAAAAACTGTTTTTT; cdr3_aa: CASSLSTGLGEKLFF
clone_size: NA; d_call: TRBD1; j_call: TRBJ1-5; v_call: TRBV3-1/TRBV3-2; cdr3_nt: TGTGCCAGCAGCCAAGGACAGGGTGGTCAGCCCCAGCATTTT; cdr3_aa: CASSQGQGGQPQHF
clone_size: NA; d_call: NA; j_call: TRBJ1-5; v_call: TRBV6-5; cdr3_nt: TGTGCCAGCAACGGACTCCCGAATAGCAATCAGCCCCAGCATTTT; cdr3_aa: CASNGLPNSNQPQHF
clone_size: NA; d_call: NA; j_call: TRBJ1-5; v_call: TRBV6-1; cdr3_nt: TGTGCCAGCAGTGAAAGGGAACCGCGGCCCCAGCATTTT; cdr3_aa: CASSEREPRPQHF
clone_size: NA; d_call: TRBD1; j_call: TRBJ1-4; v_call: TRBV18; cdr3_nt: TGTGCCAGCTCACCCTGGACAGGTTCTAATGAAAAACTGTTTTTT; cdr3_aa: CASSPWTGSNEKLFF
clone_size: NA; d_call: TRBD1; j_call: TRBJ2-7; v_call: TRBV7-9; cdr3_nt: TGTGCCAGCAGCCATCCGGACAGGGACTACGAGCAGTACTTC; cdr3_aa: CASSHPDRDYEQYF
clone_size: NA; d_call: NA; j_call: TRBJ2-5; v_call: TRBV11-2; cdr3_nt: TGTGCCAGCAGCTTAGTTACGGGGGGCGGGGAGACCCAGTACTTC; cdr3_aa: CASSLVTGGGETQYF
clone_size: NA; d_call: NA; j_call: TRBJ2-1; v_call: TRBV19; cdr3_nt: TGTGCCAGTATTTCACAGGGCTATGAGCAGTTCTTC; cdr3_aa: CASISQGYEQFF
clone_size: NA; d_call: NA; j_call: TRBJ1-3; v_call: TRBV18; cdr3_nt: TGTGCCAGCTCACCACTCGTAGCGGGAAGCTCTGGAAACACCATATATTTT; cdr3_aa: CASSPLVAGSSGNTIYF
clone_size: once; d_call: NA; j_call: TRBJ1-2; v_call: TRBV18; cdr3_nt: TGTGCCAGCTCACCAGGAACCGACAGACTAGACTATGGCTACACCTTC; cdr3_aa: CASSPGTDRLDYGYTF
clone_size: NA; d_call: TRBD2; j_call: TRBJ2-1; v_call: TRBV18; cdr3_nt: TGTGCCAGCTCAGCATTCGGTCTAGCGGGTTTCTTTGAGCAGTTCTTC; cdr3_aa: CASSAFGLAGFFEQFF
clone_size: NA; d_call: NA; j_call: TRBJ1-2; v_call: TRBV10-3; cdr3_nt: TGTGCCATCAGTACGGCAGGTATAGCTAACTATGGCTACACCTTC; cdr3_aa: CAISTAGIANYGYTF
clone_size: NA; d_call: TRBD1; j_call: TRBJ1-5; v_call: TRBV24-1; cdr3_nt: TGTGCCACCAGTGAGGGACAGGGAGGTCAGCCCCAGCATTTT; cdr3_aa: CATSEGQGGQPQHF
clone_size: once; d_call: NA; j_call: TRBJ1-1; v_call: TRBV28; cdr3_nt: TGTGCCAGCAGTACTTCTCCCCGAGGGGGCACTGAAGCTTTCTTT; cdr3_aa: CASSTSPRGGTEAFF
clone_size: NA; d_call: NA; j_call: TRBJ2-5; v_call: TRBV7-9; cdr3_nt: TGTGCCAGCAGCTTAGGGTATGAAGGCCAAGAGACCCAGTACTTC; cdr3_aa: CASSLGYEGQETQYF
clone_size: NA; d_call: NA; j_call: TRBJ1-5; v_call: TRBV28; cdr3_nt: TGTGCCAGCATCACAGGGTCTGGCAATCAGCCCCAGCATTTT; cdr3_aa: CASITGSGNQPQHF
clone_size: NA; d_call: NA; j_call: TRBJ1-4; v_call: TRBV2; cdr3_nt: TGTGCCAGCAGCGCTCGAGGAGGCTTTGAAAAACTGTTTTTT; cdr3_aa: CASSARGGFEKLFF
clone_size: NA; d_call: NA; j_call: TRBJ1-1; v_call: TRBV7-9; cdr3_nt: TGTGCCAGCAGCTTAGAGGGGGGCACTGAAGCTTTCTTT; cdr3_aa: CASSLEGGTEAFF
clone_size: NA; d_call: TRBD1; j_call: TRBJ2-7; v_call: TRBV4-3; cdr3_nt: TGCGCCAGCAGCCATACCGGGACAGCCTACGAGCAGTACTTC; cdr3_aa: CASSHTGTAYEQYF
clone_size: NA; d_call: NA; j_call: TRBJ1-6; v_call: TRBV5-1; cdr3_nt: TGCGCCAGCAGCTCGGGACCGGCCGTGGATTCACCCCTCCACTTT; cdr3_aa: CASSSGPAVDSPLHF
clone_size: NA; d_call: TRBD2; j_call: TRBJ2-3; v_call: TRBV7-6; cdr3_nt: TGTGCCAGCAGCCCCCGGACTAGCGGGGCGGATACGCAGTATTTT; cdr3_aa: CASSPRTSGADTQYF
clone_size: NA; d_call: NA; j_call: TRBJ2-5; v_call: TRBV10-3; cdr3_nt: TGTGCCATCAGTGTCGGCCCGGGGGAGACCCAGTACTTC; cdr3_aa: CAISVGPGETQYF
clone_size: NA; d_call: NA; j_call: TRBJ1-5; v_call: TRBV6-5; cdr3_nt: TGTGCCAGCAGTTACGGGCAGGCCGGACGGCCCCAGCATTTT; cdr3_aa: CASSYGQAGRPQHF
clone_size: NA; d_call: NA; j_call: TRBJ1-4; v_call: TRBV7-2; cdr3_nt: TGTGCCAGCAGCCCCTCCCTAGTTGCAACTAATGAAAAACTGTTTTTT; cdr3_aa: CASSPSLVATNEKLFF
clone_size: once; d_call: TRBD2; j_call: TRBJ2-7; v_call: TRBV6-5; cdr3_nt: TGTGCCAGCTCCCCCGGGACTAGCGTCACCTACGAGCAGTACTTC; cdr3_aa: CASSPGTSVTYEQYF
clone_size: NA; d_call: TRBD2; j_call: TRBJ2-3; v_call: TRBV6-6; cdr3_nt: TGTGCCAGCAGTTCTAGCGGGGACACAGATACGCAGTATTTT; cdr3_aa: CASSSSGDTDTQYF
clone_size: NA; d_call: NA; j_call: TRBJ2-1; v_call: TRBV5-4; cdr3_nt: TGTGCCAGCAGCGCCCGGAATGAGCAGTTCTTC; cdr3_aa: CASSARNEQFF
clone_size: once; d_call: TRBD1; j_call: TRBJ2-7; v_call: TRBV12-3/TRBV12-4; cdr3_nt: TGTGCCAGCAGCCCGGGACAGGGTTACGAGCAGTACTTC; cdr3_aa: CASSPGQGYEQYF
clone_size: NA; d_call: NA; j_call: TRBJ1-3; v_call: TRBV14; cdr3_nt: TGTGCCAGCAGCCAAGTTTCTGGGGCGCGAGGAAACACCATATATTTT; cdr3_aa: CASSQVSGARGNTIYF
clone_size: NA; d_call: NA; j_call: TRBJ1-1; v_call: TRBV6-5; cdr3_nt: TGTGCCAGCAGTTACCGCTTACAGGAGAACACTGAAGCTTTCTTT; cdr3_aa: CASSYRLQENTEAFF
clone_size: NA; d_call: NA; j_call: TRBJ1-4; v_call: TRBV30; cdr3_nt: TGTGCCTGGAAGCGGGCCTTCACTGCGGAACTGTTTTTT; cdr3_aa: CAWKRAFTAELFF
clone_size: NA; d_call: NA; j_call: TRBJ1-6; v_call: TRBV6-4; cdr3_nt: TGTGCCAGCAAGGGAGGGGGATCACCCCTCCACTTT; cdr3_aa: CASKGGGSPLHF
clone_size: NA; d_call: NA; j_call: TRBJ1-5; v_call: TRBV4-1; cdr3_nt: TGCGCCAGCAGCCAGGGACGGGGTCAGCCCCAGCATTTT; cdr3_aa: CASSQGRGQPQHF